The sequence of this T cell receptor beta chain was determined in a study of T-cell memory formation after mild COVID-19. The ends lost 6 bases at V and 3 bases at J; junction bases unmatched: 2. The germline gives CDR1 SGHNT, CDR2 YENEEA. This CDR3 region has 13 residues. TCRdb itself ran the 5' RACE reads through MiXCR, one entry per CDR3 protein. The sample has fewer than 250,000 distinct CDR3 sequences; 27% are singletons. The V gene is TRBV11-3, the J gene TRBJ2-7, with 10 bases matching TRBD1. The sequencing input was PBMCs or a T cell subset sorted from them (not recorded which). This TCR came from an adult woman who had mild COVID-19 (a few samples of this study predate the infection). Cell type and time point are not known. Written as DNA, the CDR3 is TGTGCCAGCAGATGGACAGGGGGCTACGAGCAGTACTTC. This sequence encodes CASRWTGGYEQYF.